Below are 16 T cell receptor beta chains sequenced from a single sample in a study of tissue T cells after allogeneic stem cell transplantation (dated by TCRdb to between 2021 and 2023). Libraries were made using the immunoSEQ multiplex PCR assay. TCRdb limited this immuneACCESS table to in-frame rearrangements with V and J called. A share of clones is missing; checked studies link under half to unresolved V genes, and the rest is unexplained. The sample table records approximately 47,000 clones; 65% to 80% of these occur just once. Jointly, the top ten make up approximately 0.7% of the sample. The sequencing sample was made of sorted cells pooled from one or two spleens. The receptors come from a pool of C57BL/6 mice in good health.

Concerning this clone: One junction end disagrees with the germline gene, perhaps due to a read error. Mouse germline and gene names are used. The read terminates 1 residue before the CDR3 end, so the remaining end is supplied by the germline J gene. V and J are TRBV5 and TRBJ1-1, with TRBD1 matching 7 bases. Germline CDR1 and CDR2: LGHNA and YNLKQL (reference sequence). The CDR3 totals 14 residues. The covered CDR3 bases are TGTGCCAGCAGCAAAGACAGGGTTAACACAGAAGTCTTC. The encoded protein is CASSKDRVNTEVF. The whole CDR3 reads CASSKDRVNTEVFF.

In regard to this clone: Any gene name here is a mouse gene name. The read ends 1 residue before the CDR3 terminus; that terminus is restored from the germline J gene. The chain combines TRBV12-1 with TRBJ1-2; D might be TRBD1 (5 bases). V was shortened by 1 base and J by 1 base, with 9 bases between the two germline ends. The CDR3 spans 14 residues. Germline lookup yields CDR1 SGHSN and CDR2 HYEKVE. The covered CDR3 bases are TGTGCCAGCTCTCTAGGGGCGGTAAACTCCGACTACACC. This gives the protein CASSLGAVNSDYT. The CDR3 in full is CASSLGAVNSDYTF.

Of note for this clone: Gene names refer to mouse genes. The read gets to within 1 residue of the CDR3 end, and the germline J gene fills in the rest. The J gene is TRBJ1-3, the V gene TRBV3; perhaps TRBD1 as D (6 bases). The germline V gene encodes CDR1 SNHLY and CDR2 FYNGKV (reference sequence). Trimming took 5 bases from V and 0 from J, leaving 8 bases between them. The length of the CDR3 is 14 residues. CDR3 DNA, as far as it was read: TGTGCCAGCAGCCCGGGACATTCTGGAAATACGCTCTAT. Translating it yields CASSPGHSGNTLY. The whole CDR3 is CASSPGHSGNTLYF.

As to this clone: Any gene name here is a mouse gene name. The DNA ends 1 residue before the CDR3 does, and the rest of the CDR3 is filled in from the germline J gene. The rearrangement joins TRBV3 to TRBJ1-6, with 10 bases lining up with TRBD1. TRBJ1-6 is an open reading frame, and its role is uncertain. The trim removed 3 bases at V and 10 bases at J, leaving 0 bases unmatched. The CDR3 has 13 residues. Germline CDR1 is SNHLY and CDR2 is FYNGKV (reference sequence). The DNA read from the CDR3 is TGTGCCAGCAGCTTGGGACAGGGGTCGCCCCTCTAC. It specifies CASSLGQGSPLY. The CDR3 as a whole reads CASSLGQGSPLYF.

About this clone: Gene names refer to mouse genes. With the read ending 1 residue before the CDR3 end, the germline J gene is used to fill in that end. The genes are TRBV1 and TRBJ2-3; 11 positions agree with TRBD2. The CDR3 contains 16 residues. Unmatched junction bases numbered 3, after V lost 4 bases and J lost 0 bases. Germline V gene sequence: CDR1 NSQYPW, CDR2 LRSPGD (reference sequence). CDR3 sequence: CTCSGGLGASAETLYF. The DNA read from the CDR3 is TGCACCTGCAGTGGGGGACTGGGGGCAAGTGCAGAAACGCTGTAT.

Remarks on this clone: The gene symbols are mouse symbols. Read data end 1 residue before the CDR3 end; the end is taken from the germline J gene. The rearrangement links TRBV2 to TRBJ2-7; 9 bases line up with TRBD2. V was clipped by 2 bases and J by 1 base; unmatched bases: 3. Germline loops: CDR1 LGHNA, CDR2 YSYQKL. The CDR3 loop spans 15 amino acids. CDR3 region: CASSQWGGGSYEQYF. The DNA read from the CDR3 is TGTGCCAGCAGCCAATGGGGGGGCGGGTCCTATGAACAGTAC.

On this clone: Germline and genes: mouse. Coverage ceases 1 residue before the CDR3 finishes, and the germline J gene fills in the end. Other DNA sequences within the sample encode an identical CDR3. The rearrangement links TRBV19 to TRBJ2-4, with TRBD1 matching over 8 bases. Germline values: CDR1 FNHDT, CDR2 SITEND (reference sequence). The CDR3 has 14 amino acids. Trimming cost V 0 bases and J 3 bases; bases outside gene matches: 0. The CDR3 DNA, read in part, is TGTGCCAGCAGTATAGGGACAGGGCAAAACACCTTGTAC. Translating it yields CASSIGTGQNTLY. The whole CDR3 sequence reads CASSIGTGQNTLYF.

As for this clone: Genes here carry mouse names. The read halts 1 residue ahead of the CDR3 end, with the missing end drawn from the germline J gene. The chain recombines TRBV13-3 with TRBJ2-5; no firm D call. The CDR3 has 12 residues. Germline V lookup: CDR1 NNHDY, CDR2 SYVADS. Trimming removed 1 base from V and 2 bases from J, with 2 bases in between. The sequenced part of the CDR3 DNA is TGTGCCAGCAGTGATTTCCAAGACACCCAGTAC. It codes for CASSDFQDTQY. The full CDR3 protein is CASSDFQDTQYF.

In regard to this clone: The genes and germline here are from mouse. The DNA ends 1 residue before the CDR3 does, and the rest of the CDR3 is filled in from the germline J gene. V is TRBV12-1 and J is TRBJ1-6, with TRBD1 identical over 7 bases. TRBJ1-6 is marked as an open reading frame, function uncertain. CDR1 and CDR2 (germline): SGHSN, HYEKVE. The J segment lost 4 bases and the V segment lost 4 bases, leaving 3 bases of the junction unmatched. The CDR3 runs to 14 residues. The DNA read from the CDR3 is TGTGCCAGCTCCCACAGGGGTTATAATTCGCCCCTCTAC. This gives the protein CASSHRGYNSPLY. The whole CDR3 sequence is CASSHRGYNSPLYF.

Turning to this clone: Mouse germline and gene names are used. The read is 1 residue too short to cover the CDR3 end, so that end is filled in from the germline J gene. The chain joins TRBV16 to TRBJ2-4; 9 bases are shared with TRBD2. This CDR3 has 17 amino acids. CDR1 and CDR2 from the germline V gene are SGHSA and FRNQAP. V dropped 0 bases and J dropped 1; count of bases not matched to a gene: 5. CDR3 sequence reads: CASSLEWGGAGQNTLYF. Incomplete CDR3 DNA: TGTGCAAGCAGCTTAGAGTGGGGGGGCGCCGGTCAAAACACCTTGTAC.

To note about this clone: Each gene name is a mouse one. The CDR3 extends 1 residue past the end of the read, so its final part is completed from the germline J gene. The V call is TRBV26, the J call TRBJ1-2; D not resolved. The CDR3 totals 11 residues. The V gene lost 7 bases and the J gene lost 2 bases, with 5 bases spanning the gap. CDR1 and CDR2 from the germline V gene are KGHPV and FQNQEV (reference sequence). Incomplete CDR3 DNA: TGTGCCAGCACTCGGAACTCCGACTACACC. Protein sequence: CASTRNSDYT. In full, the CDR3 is CASTRNSDYTF.

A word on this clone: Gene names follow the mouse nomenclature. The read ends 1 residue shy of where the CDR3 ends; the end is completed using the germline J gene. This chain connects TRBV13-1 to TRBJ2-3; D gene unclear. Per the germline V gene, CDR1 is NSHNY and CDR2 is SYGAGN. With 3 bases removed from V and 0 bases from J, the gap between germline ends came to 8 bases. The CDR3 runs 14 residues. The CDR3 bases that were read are TGTGCCAGCAGTGTCACAACTAGTGCAGAAACGCTGTAT. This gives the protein CASSVTTSAETLY. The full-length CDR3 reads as CASSVTTSAETLYF.

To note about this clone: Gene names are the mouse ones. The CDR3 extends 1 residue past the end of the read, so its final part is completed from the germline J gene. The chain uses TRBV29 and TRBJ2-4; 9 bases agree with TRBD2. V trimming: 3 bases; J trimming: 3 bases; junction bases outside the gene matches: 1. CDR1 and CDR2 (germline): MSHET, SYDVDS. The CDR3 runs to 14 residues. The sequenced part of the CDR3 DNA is TGTGCTAGCAGTTTTGACTGGGGGCAAAACACCTTGTAC. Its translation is CASSFDWGQNTLY. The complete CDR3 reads CASSFDWGQNTLYF.

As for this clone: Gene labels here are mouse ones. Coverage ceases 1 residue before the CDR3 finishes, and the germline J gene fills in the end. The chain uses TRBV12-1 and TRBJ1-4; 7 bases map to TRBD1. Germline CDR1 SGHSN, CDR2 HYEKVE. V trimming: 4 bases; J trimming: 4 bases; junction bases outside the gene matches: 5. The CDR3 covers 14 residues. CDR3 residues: CASSLRDSNERLFF. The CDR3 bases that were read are TGTGCCAGCTCCCTCCGGGACAGCAACGAAAGATTATTT.

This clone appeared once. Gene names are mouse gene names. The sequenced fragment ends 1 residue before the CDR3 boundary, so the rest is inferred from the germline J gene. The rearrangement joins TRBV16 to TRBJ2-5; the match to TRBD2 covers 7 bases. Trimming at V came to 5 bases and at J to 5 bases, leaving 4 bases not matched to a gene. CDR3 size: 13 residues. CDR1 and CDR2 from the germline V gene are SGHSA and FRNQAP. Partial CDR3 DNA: TGTGCAAGCAGCCCAACTGGGGCAGACACCCAGTAC. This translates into CASSPTGADTQY. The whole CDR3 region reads CASSPTGADTQYF.

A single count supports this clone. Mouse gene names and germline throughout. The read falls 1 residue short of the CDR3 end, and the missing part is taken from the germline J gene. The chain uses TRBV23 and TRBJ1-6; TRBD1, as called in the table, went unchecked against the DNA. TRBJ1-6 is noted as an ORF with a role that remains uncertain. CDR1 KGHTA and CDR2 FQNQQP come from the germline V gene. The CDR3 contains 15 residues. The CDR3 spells CSSSQGQGWNSPLYF. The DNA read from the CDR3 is TGCTCCAGCAGTCAAGGACAGGGGTGGAATTCGCCCCTCTAC.